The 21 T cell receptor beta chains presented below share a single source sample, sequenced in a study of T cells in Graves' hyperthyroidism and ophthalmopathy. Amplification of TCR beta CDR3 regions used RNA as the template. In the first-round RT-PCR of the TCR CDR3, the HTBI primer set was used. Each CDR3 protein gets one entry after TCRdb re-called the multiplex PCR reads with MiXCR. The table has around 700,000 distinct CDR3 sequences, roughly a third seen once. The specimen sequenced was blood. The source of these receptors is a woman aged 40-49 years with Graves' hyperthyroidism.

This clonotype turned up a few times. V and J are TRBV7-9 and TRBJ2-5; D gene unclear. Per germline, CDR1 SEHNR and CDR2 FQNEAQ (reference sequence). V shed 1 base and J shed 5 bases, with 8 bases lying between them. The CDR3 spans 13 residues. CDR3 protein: CASSLVPRETQYF. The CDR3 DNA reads TGTGCCAGCAGCTTAGTTCCGCGGGAGACCCAGTACTTC.

CDR3 DNA: TGTGCCTGGAGTAGGCAGGCTAATGGCTACACCTTC. It specifies CAWSRQANGYTF. The rearrangement links TRBV9 to TRBJ1-2; D is ambiguous. Germline V gene sequence: CDR1 SGDLS, CDR2 YYNGEE. Trimming removed 10 bases from V and 6 bases from J, with 16 bases in between. This CDR3 spans 12 amino acids.

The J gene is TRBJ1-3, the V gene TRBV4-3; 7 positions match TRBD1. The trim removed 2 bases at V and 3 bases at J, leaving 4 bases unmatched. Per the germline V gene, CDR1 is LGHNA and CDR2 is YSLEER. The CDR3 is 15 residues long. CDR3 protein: CASSQPNRGGNTIYF. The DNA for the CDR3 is TGCGCCAGCAGCCAACCGAACAGGGGTGGAAACACCATATATTTT.

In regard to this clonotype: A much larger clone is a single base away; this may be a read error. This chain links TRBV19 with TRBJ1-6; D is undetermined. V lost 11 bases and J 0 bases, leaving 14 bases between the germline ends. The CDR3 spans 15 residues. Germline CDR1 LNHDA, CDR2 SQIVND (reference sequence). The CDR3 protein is CAGNGGSSYNSPLHF. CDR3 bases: TGTGCCGGTAATGGCGGGAGCTCCTATAATTCACCCCTCCACTTT.

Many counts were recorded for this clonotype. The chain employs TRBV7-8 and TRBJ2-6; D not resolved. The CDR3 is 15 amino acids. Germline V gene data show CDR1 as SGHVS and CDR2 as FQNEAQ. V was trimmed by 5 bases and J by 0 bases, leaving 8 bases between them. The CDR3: CASSIRSSGANVLTF. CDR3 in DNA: TGTGCCAGCAGCATAAGGAGCTCTGGGGCCAACGTCCTGACTTTC.

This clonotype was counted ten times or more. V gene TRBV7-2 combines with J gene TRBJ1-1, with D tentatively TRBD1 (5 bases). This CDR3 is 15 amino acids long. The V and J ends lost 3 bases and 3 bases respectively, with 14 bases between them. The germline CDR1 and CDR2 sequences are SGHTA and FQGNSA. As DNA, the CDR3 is TGTGCCAGCAGCTTTGGGACCGGGACGTACACTGAAGCTTTCTTT. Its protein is CASSFGTGTYTEAFF.

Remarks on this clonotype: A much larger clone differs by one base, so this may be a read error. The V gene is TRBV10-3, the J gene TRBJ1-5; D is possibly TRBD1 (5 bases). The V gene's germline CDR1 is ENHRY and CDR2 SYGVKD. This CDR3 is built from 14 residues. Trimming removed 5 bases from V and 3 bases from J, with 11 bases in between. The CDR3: CAISRQSLNQPQHF. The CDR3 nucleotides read TGTGCCATCAGTAGACAGAGTCTCAATCAGCCCCAGCATTTT.

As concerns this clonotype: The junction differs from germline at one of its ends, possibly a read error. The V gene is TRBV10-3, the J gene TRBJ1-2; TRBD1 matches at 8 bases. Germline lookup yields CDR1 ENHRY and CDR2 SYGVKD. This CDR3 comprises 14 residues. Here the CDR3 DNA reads TGTGCCAGCAGTGACAGGACAGGGATCTATGGCTACACCTTC. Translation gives CASSDRTGIYGYTF.

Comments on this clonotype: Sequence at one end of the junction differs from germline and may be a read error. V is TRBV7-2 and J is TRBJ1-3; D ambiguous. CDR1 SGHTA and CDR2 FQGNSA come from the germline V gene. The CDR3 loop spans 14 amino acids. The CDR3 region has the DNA TGTGCCAGCAGCTTAGTGTCACTTGGAAACACCATACATTTT. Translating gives CASSLVSLGNTIHF.

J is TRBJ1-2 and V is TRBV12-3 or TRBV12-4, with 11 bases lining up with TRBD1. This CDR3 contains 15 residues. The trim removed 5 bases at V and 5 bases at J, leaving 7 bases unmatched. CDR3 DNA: TGTGCCAGCAGTCGGGGACAGGGGGGGTTATATGGCTACACCTTC. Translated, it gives CASSRGQGGLYGYTF.

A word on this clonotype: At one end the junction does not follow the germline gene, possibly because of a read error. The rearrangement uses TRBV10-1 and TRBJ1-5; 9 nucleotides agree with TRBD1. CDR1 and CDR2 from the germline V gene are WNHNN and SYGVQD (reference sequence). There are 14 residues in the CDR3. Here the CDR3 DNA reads TGTGCCAGCAGGAACAGGGGGCCGGTGGAGCCCCAGCATTTT. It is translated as CASRNRGPVEPQHF.

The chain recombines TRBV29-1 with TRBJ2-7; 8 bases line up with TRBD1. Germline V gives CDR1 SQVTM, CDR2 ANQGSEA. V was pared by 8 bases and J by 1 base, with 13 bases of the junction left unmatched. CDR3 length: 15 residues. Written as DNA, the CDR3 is TGCAGCTTGCTTACAGGGGGTCCGGAGTCCTACGAGCAGTACTTC. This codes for CSLLTGGPESYEQYF.

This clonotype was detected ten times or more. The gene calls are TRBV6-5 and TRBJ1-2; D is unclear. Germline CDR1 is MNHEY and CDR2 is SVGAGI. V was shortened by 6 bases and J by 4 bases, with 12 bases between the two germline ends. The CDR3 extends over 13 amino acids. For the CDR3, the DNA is TGTGCCAGCAGGTCCCAAGGCGTCTATGGCTACACCTTC. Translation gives CASRSQGVYGYTF.

CDR3 loop: CASSSWGNQETQYF. In DNA, the CDR3 is TGTGCCAGCAGTTCCTGGGGGAACCAAGAGACCCAGTACTTC. The chain combines TRBV28 with TRBJ2-5; D may correspond to TRBD1 or TRBD2 (5 bases each). CDR1 is MDHEN and CDR2 is SYDVKM in the germline V gene. The V end was cut by 4 bases, the J end by 0 bases, with 9 bases between. CDR3 length: 14 amino acids.

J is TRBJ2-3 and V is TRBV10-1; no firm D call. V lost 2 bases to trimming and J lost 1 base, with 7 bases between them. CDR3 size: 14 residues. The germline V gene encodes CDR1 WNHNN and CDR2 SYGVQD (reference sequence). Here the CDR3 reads CASSEALGTDTQYF. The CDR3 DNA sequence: TGCGCCAGCAGTGAGGCCCTTGGCACAGATACGCAGTATTTT.

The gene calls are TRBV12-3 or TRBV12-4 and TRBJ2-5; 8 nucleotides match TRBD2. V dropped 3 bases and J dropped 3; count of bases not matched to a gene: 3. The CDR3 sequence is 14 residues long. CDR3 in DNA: TGTGCCAGCAGTTTCGGGGGGGCGGAAGAGACCCAGTACTTC. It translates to CASSFGGAEETQYF.

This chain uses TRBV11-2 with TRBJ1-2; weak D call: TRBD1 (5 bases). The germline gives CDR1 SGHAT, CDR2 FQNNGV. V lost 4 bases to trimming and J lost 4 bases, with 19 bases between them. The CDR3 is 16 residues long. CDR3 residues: CASSSNPGQGAYGYTF. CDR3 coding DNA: TGTGCCAGCAGCTCTAACCCCGGACAAGGCGCCTATGGCTACACCTTC.

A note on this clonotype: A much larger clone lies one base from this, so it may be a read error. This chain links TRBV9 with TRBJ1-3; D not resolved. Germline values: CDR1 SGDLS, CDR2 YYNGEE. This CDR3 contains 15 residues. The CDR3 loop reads CASSVAPGSGSTIYF. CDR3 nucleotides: TGTGCCAGCAGCGTAGCTCCAGGCTCTGGAAGCACCATATATTTT.

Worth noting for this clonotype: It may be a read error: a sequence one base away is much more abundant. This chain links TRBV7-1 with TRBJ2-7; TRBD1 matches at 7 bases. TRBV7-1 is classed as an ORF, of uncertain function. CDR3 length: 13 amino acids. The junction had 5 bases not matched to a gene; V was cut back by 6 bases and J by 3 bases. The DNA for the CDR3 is TGTGCCAGCAGATCGGACAGGAACTACGAGCAGTACTTC. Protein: CASRSDRNYEQYF.

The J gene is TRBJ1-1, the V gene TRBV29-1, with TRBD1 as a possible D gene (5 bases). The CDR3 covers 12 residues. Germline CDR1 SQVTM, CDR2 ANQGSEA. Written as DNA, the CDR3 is TGCACCGTCGAGGGACGGAACACTGAAGCTTTCTTT. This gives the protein CTVEGRNTEAFF.

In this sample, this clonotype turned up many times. CDR3 sequence reads: CASSPDRLNTEAFF. The CDR3 DNA sequence: TGTGCCAGCAGCCCCGACCGTTTGAACACTGAAGCTTTCTTT. The J gene is TRBJ1-1, the V gene TRBV7-2, with unresolved D. This CDR3 contains 14 residues. Trimming left V 5 bases short and J 0 bases short, with 10 bases between. Germline lookup yields CDR1 SGHTA and CDR2 FQGNSA.